This paragraph reports one T cell receptor (beta chain). Sequencing used immunoSEQ multiplex PCR; TCRdb keeps in-frame clones, though not all of them. The sample yields 70,000 to 85,000 clones, around 83% seen once. This sample is drawn from a study of control samples from healthy donors and cancer patients. This CDR3 has 11 residues. V gave up 5 bases and J gave up 5 bases, with 6 bases separating them. Germline CDR1 is MNHEY and CDR2 is SVGEGT. The chain employs TRBV6-2 or TRBV6-3 and TRBJ1-1; D unclear. Sample: PBMCs. This receptor was obtained from a man between 60 and 70 years old with head and neck cancer. The CDR3 spells CASSRRTEAFF. CDR3 coding DNA: TGTGCCAGCAGTCGTCGAACTGAAGCTTTCTTT.